Sequencing of this T cell receptor (beta chain) was carried out in a study of long-term antiretroviral therapy in people with HIV (dated by TCRdb to about 2022). About the investigation overall: Collection of the earliest samples took place about a decade ahead of the 2015 WHO recommendation for immediate ART, at a time when ART was typically delayed until CD4 counts fell. This retrospective serial study examined whether starting ART and sustained HIV suppression were associated with changes in the composition and diversity of the TRB repertoire in peripheral blood. The cohort contributed roughly 190 cryopreserved PBMC samples from about 31 adults with confirmed HIV infection, collected serially over a mean of around 6 years (range 1-12). Of the roughly 27 participants with HIV, about twelve were female. No cross-contamination during QIAcube processing was shown when test extractions of a monoclonal T-cell line were performed alongside 25 to 35 polyclonal samples. On the study overall, not on this receptor specifically: The samples were dated from the mid-2000s to the late 2010s, and the ART regimens that were used may be less effective than current ART regimens. Limited PBMC availability meant only the TCR beta chain was sequenced, without alpha chain pairing. Inferences about post-ART repertoire changes were limited because no data were available on ART adherence, viral resistance or therapy changes. Compared with controls, HIV repertoires had narrower CDR3 length ranges, and the network structure pointed to an antigen-experienced repertoire that shifted only slightly toward naive after ART. Unsorted PBMC were profiled instead of sorted CD4+ and CD8+ T cells because pre-ART samples had limited cell numbers. At every time point, the repertoire was dominated by expanded TRB clones first identified before ART initiation, although this dominance fluctuated and, in many PLHIV, declined after ART. Starting ART was linked to a significant rise in TRB diversity, yet even after long-term ART the diversity remained significantly lower than in transplant donor controls.

The immunoSEQ hsTCRB v3.0 assay was used at survey level resolution for TRB variable region sequencing. The target sequencing depth for TRB was roughly 40,000-55,000 T-cell genomes per sample. TRB libraries were pooled and sequenced on an Illumina MiSeq using a v3 150-cycle kit. The original methods were these. Repertoire analysis was performed in R inside a reproducible Nextflow workflow that covered QC, data transformation and analysis. LymphoSeq2, an R package for exploring AIRR-Seq data, was used to implement the custom analyses. A few samples that yielded fewer than 5000 total TRB sequences were excluded, so that under 200 HIV repertoires were analyzed. Among the approximately 190 retained HIV repertoires, 55 to 65 were collected before ART initiation and approximately 130 were collected after ART initiation. Repertoires were downsampled to 5000 TRB nucleotide sequences, and summary statistics were averaged over 100 downsampling iterations. The analysis kept only TRB sequences whose CDR3 regions were at least seven amino acids long. Diversity was assessed using a clonality score derived from Shannon entropy and using the Gini coefficient. Repertoire networks linked the top 5000 CDR3 amino acid sequences whenever two sequences differed by an edit distance of one. For TRB CDR3 amino acid sequences, antigen specificity groups and MHC restriction were predicted with GLIPH2. CDR3 amino acid sequences were matched against VDJdb and McPAS-TCR to flag known CMV, EBV, HIV or tissue antigen associations. Pre-ART, post-ART and control groups were compared with Wilcoxon signed-rank tests and Holm-Bonferroni correction. What TCRdb holds here is the immuneACCESS table cut down to in-frame rearrangements. Part of the clones is not present; checked against another copy, under half of the missing clones reflect an unresolved V gene, and the others are unexplained. That table is the source of V, J and clone size, and D and trimming were worked out from the DNA. This sample has under 40,000 clones in its table, and about 85% of those were observed once. The ten largest clones take up about 4.8% of the sample.

Participants were included only if at least one PBMC sample before ART initiation and at least two post-ART samples were available. All participants with HIV were treated in the United States of America. Before DNA extraction, cryopreserved samples of roughly 0.9-11 million PBMC were thawed and washed. At the time of the earliest PBMC sample, participants with HIV were aged between roughly 23 and 60 years. Each participant contributed PBMC samples from 1-4 timepoints before ART initiation and 2-8 timepoints after ART initiation, with a median of 7 samples. For every participant, serial HIV viral load, CD4+ T-cell count, ART history and demographic data were obtained. A Qiagen kit on a QIAcube was used to extract genomic DNA from unsorted PBMC, with samples processed in batches of 12. CDR1 and CDR2, per the germline V gene, are SGHVS and FQNEAQ. The CDR3 contains 15 residues, cysteine and phenylalanine counted. The kept DNA is CDR3 alone, 45 bases in frame from the first base. V lost 5 bases and J lost 2 bases; the stretch between them is 12 bases long.

Points on this clone: The clone's antigen remains unknown. No base quality information exists; no much larger clone differs at one position.

The chain couples TRBV7-8 to TRBJ2-2; the D segment may tentatively be TRBD1 or TRBD2, each giving 5 matched bases. The source material was unsorted PBMCs, sampled approximately 2.9 years before starting antiretroviral therapy. The source is a woman in her 30s with HIV. Read as DNA, the sequence is TGTGCCAGCAGCCCCAGGGACCGAAACACCGGGGAGCTGTTTTTT. This codes for CASSPRDRNTGELFF.